Listed below are T cell receptor beta chains from one sample, sequenced in a study of T-cell reconstitution after alpha-beta-depleted transplantation in children. TCRdb re-analysed the PCR reads in MiXCR, keeping a single row per CDR3 protein. The table shows approximately 200,000 distinct CDR3 sequences, with roughly 6.3% occurring only once. Source: PBMCs, taken before TCRalphabeta/CD19-depleted stem cell transplant. The receptors shown here come from a girl under three years old with combined immunodeficiency, due to receive a stem cell transplant. CDR3s include the opening cysteine and the closing phenylalanine or tryptophan. The D gene is left open where the match is weak. Clone size, where shown, is once, few, many, or a class for clones that have expanded.

J gene	clone size	V gene	D gene	CDR3 DNA	CDR3 protein
TRBJ1-5	many	TRBV7-8	.	TGTGCCAGCAGCTTAGAGACACTCAATCAGCCCCAGCATTTT	CASSLETLNQPQHF
TRBJ2-1	many	TRBV7-3	.	TGTGCCAGCAGCCCGTATCCGGGGGATGAGCAGTTCTTC	CASSPYPGDEQFF
TRBJ2-7	few	TRBV20-1	.	TGCAGTGCAAACCTCGGGGGCTACGAGCAGTACTTC	CSANLGGYEQYF
TRBJ2-7	many	TRBV6-2/TRBV6-3	TRBD2	TGTGCCAGCAGTCCAGTGGGACTAGCGGGCCACTACGAGCAGTACTTC	CASSPVGLAGHYEQYF
TRBJ2-7	.	TRBV7-9	TRBD1	TGTGCCAGCAGCTTAGATGAGGGGGCCTGGTGGGAGCAGTACTTC	CASSLDEGAWWEQYF
TRBJ2-1	few	TRBV6-5	TRBD2	TGTGCCAGCAGTTACGGAGGACTAGCGGGGGGGCCCTACAATGAGCAGTTCTTC	CASSYGGLAGGPYNEQFF
TRBJ2-5	many	TRBV4-1	TRBD2	TGCGCCAGCAGCCACCGACTAGCGGGGGGGCGAGAGACCCAGTACTTC	CASSHRLAGGRETQYF
TRBJ2-1	many	TRBV6-2/TRBV6-3	TRBD1	TGTGCCAGCAGTGACAGGGCCGCATACAATGAGCAGTTCTTC	CASSDRAAYNEQFF
TRBJ2-3	.	TRBV23-1	TRBD1	TGCGCCAGCCTTTTACAGGGGAACACAGATACGCAGTATTTT	CASLLQGNTDTQYF
TRBJ2-3	few	TRBV3-1	TRBD2	TGTGCCAGCAGCCGTGGGACTAGCGGTCGCACAGATACGCAGTATTTT	CASSRGTSGRTDTQYF
TRBJ2-2	many	TRBV7-8	.	TGTGCCAGCAGCTATTTCGGAAACACCGGGGAGCTGTTTTTT	CASSYFGNTGELFF
TRBJ1-2	many	TRBV29-1	.	TGCAGCGTCCCCGGGGGAAATGTTAACTATGGCTACACCTTC	CSVPGGNVNYGYTF
TRBJ2-5	many	TRBV12-3/TRBV12-4	.	TGTGCCAGCAGTTTTCCAGGCGGACACTCAGAGACCCAGTACTTC	CASSFPGGHSETQYF
TRBJ1-1	.	TRBV19	TRBD1	TGTGCCAGTAGTACCACAGGGGGGAACACTGAAGCTTTCTTT	CASSTTGGNTEAFF
TRBJ2-7	many	TRBV7-6	.	TGTGCCAGCAGCTCCGTCCCTTACGAGCAGTACTTC	CASSSVPYEQYF
TRBJ2-1	many	TRBV6-2/TRBV6-3	TRBD2	TGTGCCAGCAGCGGACTAGCGGGGTGGGGGGCCTCCTACAATGAGCAGTTCTTC	CASSGLAGWGASYNEQFF
TRBJ1-4	many	TRBV12-3/TRBV12-4	.	TGTGCCAGCAGTTTTCGGATCCGACAGTCAACTAATGAAAAACTGTTTTTT	CASSFRIRQSTNEKLFF
TRBJ1-2	.	TRBV7-9	.	TGTGCCAGCACCCAACACCGGCGGGGCAACTATGGCTACACCTTC	CASTQHRRGNYGYTF
TRBJ2-2	once	TRBV4-3	.	TGCGCCAGCAGCCAAGATTTCGTAGCACGGACCGGGGAGCTGTTTTTT	CASSQDFVARTGELFF
TRBJ2-3	few	TRBV7-3	.	TGTGCCAGCAGCGCTAATGGTTACAGCACAGATACGCAGTATTTT	CASSANGYSTDTQYF
TRBJ2-1	many	TRBV6-5	.	TGTGCCAGCAGTTACGGTCGATGGGACAATGAGCAGTTCTTC	CASSYGRWDNEQFF
TRBJ2-7	many	TRBV12-3/TRBV12-4	.	TGTGCCAGCAGTTACCACGGAGGCGGCTACGAGCAGTACTTC	CASSYHGGGYEQYF
TRBJ2-7	many	TRBV7-2	.	TGTGCCAGCAGCTTAGGATACAGCCCGTCTAGCTACGAGCAGTACTTC	CASSLGYSPSSYEQYF
TRBJ2-1	many	TRBV7-9	.	TGTGCCAGCAGCCCCAGCGAATACTACAATGAGCAGTTCTTC	CASSPSEYYNEQFF
TRBJ2-2	many	TRBV28	.	TGTGCCAGCACCGTGGACCAATCCCGAGCTAACACCGGGGAGCTGTTTTTT	CASTVDQSRANTGELFF
TRBJ2-3	many	TRBV7-3	TRBD2	TGTGCCAGCAGCTTAAACCCTTTGACTAGCGGGAGCACAGATACGCAGTATTTT	CASSLNPLTSGSTDTQYF
TRBJ2-5	many	TRBV5-6	TRBD2	TGTGCCAGCAGCTTGGCACTAGCGGAAGAGACCCAGTACTTC	CASSLALAEETQYF
TRBJ1-1	many	TRBV10-3	TRBD1	TGTGCCATCAGTGCCCTGGACAGGGGCACTGAAGCTTTCTTT	CAISALDRGTEAFF
TRBJ1-1	.	TRBV12-3/TRBV12-4	TRBD1	TGTGCCAGCAGTTTCCCCCGACAGGGAGCTCGCATGGGTGAAGCTTTCTTT	CASSFPRQGARMGEAFF
TRBJ2-1	many	TRBV4-2	TRBD2	TGTGCCAGCAGCCAGAACCCGGGACTAGCGGGGAGATACAATGAGCAGTTCTTC	CASSQNPGLAGRYNEQFF
TRBJ1-1	many	TRBV7-6	TRBD1	TGTGCCAGCAGCTTAGGGACAGGGGGCAACACTGAAGCTTTCTTT	CASSLGTGGNTEAFF
TRBJ2-1	many	TRBV4-1	.	TGCGCCAGCAGCCAGCTAGCGTCGAGCTCCTACAATGAGCAGTTCTTC	CASSQLASSSYNEQFF
TRBJ1-1	many	TRBV5-1	.	TGCGCCAGCAGCCCCAGAGACAGGAACACTGAAGCTTTCTTT	CASSPRDRNTEAFF
TRBJ2-1	many	TRBV11-2	.	TGTGCCAGCAGCTTACAAACGGGCTCCTACAATGAGCAGTTCTTC	CASSLQTGSYNEQFF
TRBJ2-1	many	TRBV7-6	TRBD2	TGTGCCAGCAGCTTAGCGGAGCTAGCGGGGGACTATGAGCAGTTCTTC	CASSLAELAGDYEQFF
TRBJ1-2	many	TRBV29-1	.	TGCAGCGTTGAAGCCCTGGCAGAGCCTTATGGCTACACCTTC	CSVEALAEPYGYTF
TRBJ2-7	many	TRBV29-1	TRBD1	TGCAGCGCACCGGGACAGGGGGACGAGCAGTACTTC	CSAPGQGDEQYF
TRBJ1-4	.	TRBV7-9	TRBD1	TGTGCCAGCAGCCTCATACAGGGGGCCGGCGAAAAACTGTTTTTT	CASSLIQGAGEKLFF
TRBJ2-2	many	TRBV4-3	.	TGCGCCAGCAGCCAAGATCTGGGGATAGTTGGGGAGCTGTTTTTT	CASSQDLGIVGELFF
TRBJ2-7	many	TRBV29-1	.	TGCAGCGTTAAGAGAGCAGGGGTCTCCTACGAGCAGTACTTC	CSVKRAGVSYEQYF
TRBJ2-7	many	TRBV5-5	.	TGTGCCAGCAGCGAGACAGTTACAACCCCCTACGAGCAGTACTTC	CASSETVTTPYEQYF
TRBJ1-5	many	TRBV6-2/TRBV6-3	.	TGTGCCAGCAGTTCCCAGGGCGTCTTCAATCAGCCCCAGCATTTT	CASSSQGVFNQPQHF
TRBJ2-7	many	TRBV20-1	TRBD2	TGCAGTGCAACATCAGCGGGAGGATACGAGCAGTACTTC	CSATSAGGYEQYF
TRBJ2-4	many	TRBV4-2	TRBD1	TGTGCCAGCAGCCAAAACAGGGGGGACATTCAGTACTTC	CASSQNRGDIQYF
TRBJ2-1	many	TRBV5-1	.	TGCGCCAGCAGTCCCGGGGTCGATGAGCAGTTCTTC	CASSPGVDEQFF
TRBJ2-1	many	TRBV24-1	TRBD2	TGTGCCACCCGAGAGCGGGGTTTTTCCTACAATGAGCAGTTCTTC	CATRERGFSYNEQFF
TRBJ2-7	many	TRBV28	.	TGTGCCAGCAGTTTAATTCTGCGGACCTACGAGCAGTACTTC	CASSLILRTYEQYF
TRBJ2-7	few	TRBV2	.	TGTGCCAGCAGTGCCCTTTTTAATTTCGGGGCTTACTCCTACGAGCAGTACTTC	CASSALFNFGAYSYEQYF
TRBJ1-2	many	TRBV29-1	.	TGCAGCGTTGAGACGACAGAATACTATGGCTACACCTTC	CSVETTEYYGYTF
TRBJ2-5	.	TRBV5-1	TRBD2	TGCGCCAGCAGCTTGGTTACTAGCGGGAGGGCCTTGTCCAAACAAGAGACCCAGTACTTC	CASSLVTSGRALSKQETQYF
TRBJ2-1	many	TRBV11-2	TRBD1	TGTGCCAGCAGTCCAGCTTATAACTGGGACAGGGGTGACGATGAGCAGTTCTTC	CASSPAYNWDRGDDEQFF
TRBJ2-7	few	TRBV20-1	TRBD1	TGCAGTGCCCTACCTATGGGACAGGCCCAAGGGTACGAGCAGTACTTC	CSALPMGQAQGYEQYF
TRBJ2-1	many	TRBV27	.	TGTGCCAGCAGGAACATAAACGAGGATGAGCAGTTCTTC	CASRNINEDEQFF
TRBJ1-1	many	TRBV4-3	TRBD1	TGCGCCAGCAGCCAAGACTGGATAACAGGGGGCCGTACTGAAGCTTTCTTT	CASSQDWITGGRTEAFF
TRBJ2-2	many	TRBV2	.	TGTGCCAGCAGATACAGACAATCGAACACCGGGGAGCTGTTTTTT	CASRYRQSNTGELFF
TRBJ1-1	many	TRBV6-2/TRBV6-3	TRBD1	TGTGCCAGCAGTTACATGCAGGGGGTGGTGACTGAAGCTTTCTTT	CASSYMQGVVTEAFF
TRBJ2-3	many	TRBV20-1	.	TGCAGTGCTCTAGACCCCGTGGGATTTGCAGATACGCAGTATTTT	CSALDPVGFADTQYF
TRBJ2-5	many	TRBV7-2	.	TGTGCCAGCAGCCTAGGGGGTAGTAGAAAAGAGACCCAGTACTTC	CASSLGGSRKETQYF
TRBJ2-7	many	TRBV29-1	TRBD2	TGCAGCGTTGTAAGGCCGATACTAGCGGGGGCCGAAAGGGCCTACGAGCAGTACTTC	CSVVRPILAGAERAYEQYF